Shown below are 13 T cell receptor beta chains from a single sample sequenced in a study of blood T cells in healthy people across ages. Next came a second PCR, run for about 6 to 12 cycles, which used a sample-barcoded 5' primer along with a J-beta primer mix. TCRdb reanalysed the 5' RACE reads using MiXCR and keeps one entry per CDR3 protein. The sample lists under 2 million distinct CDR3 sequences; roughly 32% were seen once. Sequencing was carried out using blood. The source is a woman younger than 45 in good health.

The CDR3 DNA reads as TGTGCCAGCAGACGGGACGCCTCAGACACTGAAGCTTTCTTT. It is translated as CASRRDASDTEAFF. The chain combines TRBV7-8 with TRBJ1-1; the D gene is possibly TRBD1 (5 bases). Germline CDR1 is SGHVS and CDR2 is FQNEAQ. V lost 6 bases and J lost 3, with 14 bases in between. The CDR3 consists of 14 residues.

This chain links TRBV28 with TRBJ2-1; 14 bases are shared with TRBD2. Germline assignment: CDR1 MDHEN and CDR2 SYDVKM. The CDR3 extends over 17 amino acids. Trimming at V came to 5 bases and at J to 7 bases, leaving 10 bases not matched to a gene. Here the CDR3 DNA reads TGTGCCAGCAGTCCCTCGGGACTAGCGGGAGTTCAGAATGAGCAGTTCTTC. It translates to CASSPSGLAGVQNEQFF.

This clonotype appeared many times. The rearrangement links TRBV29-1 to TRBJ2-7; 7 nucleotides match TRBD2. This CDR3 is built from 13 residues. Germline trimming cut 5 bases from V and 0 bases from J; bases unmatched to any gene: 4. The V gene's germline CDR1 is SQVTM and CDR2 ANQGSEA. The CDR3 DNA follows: TGCAGCGTTAATTTAGCGGGCTCCTACGAGCAGTACTTC. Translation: CSVNLAGSYEQYF.

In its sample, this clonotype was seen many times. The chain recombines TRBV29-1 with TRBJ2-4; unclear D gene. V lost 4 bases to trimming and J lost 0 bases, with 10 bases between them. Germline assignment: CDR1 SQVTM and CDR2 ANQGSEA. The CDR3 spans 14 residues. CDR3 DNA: TGCAGCGTTGTTCCAGCGCTAGCCAAAAACATTCAGTACTTC. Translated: CSVVPALAKNIQYF.

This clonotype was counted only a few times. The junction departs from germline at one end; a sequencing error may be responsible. The DNA for the CDR3 is TGTGCCAGCAGCTCTTCCGGGTACAGAACAGATATGCAGTATTTT. This translates into CASSSSGYRTDMQYF. The chain links TRBV7-7 to TRBJ2-3; no definite D call. The CDR3 has 15 residues. CDR1 is SSHAT, CDR2 FNYEAQ, per germline (reference sequence).

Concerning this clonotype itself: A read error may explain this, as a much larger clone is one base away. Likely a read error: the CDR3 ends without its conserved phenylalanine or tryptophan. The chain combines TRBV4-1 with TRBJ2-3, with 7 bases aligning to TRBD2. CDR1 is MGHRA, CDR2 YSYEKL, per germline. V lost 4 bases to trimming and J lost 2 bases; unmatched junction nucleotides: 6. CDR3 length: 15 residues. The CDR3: CASSPRLATTDTQYL. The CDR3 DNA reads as TGCGCCAGCAGCCCCCGACTAGCTACCACAGATACGCAGTATTTG.

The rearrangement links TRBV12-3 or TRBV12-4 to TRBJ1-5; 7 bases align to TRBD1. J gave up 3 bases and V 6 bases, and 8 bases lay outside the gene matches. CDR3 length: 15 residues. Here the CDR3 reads CASSRRDSTNQPQHF. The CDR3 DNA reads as TGTGCCAGCAGCCGCCGGGACAGCACCAATCAGCCCCAGCATTTT.

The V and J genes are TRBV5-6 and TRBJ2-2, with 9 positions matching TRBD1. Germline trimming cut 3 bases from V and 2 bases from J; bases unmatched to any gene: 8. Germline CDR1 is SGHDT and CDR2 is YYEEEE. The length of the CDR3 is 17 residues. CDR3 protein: CASSSYGGQGNTGELFF. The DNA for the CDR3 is TGTGCCAGCAGCTCATATGGGGGACAGGGAAACACCGGGGAGCTGTTTTTT.

The CDR3 is CASSQSSGGRGYTF. The CDR3 nucleotides are TGCGCCAGCAGCCAGTCATCAGGGGGCCGGGGCTACACCTTC. J is TRBJ1-2 and V is TRBV4-1, with 8 positions matching TRBD1. Germline V gene lookup returns CDR1 MGHRA and CDR2 YSYEKL. Losses at the gene ends were 3 bases for V and 8 bases for J; bases not matched to a gene: 8. CDR3 length: 14 residues.

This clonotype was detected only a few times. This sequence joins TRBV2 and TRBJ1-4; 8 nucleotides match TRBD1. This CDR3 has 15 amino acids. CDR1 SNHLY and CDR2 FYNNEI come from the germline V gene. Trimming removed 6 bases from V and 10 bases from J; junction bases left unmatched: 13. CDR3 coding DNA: TGTGCCAGCAGGGATAAGACAGGGGCCTATGGAAAACTGTTTTTT. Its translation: CASRDKTGAYGKLFF.

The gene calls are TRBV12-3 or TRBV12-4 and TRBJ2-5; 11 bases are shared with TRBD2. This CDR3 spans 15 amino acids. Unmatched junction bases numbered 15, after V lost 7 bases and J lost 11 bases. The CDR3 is CASISGGARVNEQYF. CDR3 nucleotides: TGTGCCAGCATTAGCGGGGGGGCCCGGGTCAATGAGCAGTACTTC.

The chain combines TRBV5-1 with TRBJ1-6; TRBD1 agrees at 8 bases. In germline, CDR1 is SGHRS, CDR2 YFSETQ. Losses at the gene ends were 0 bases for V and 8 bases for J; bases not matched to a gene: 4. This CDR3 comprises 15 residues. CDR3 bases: TGCGCCAGCAGCTTGGTACAGGGGGTTGATTCACCCCTCCACTTT. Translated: CASSLVQGVDSPLHF.

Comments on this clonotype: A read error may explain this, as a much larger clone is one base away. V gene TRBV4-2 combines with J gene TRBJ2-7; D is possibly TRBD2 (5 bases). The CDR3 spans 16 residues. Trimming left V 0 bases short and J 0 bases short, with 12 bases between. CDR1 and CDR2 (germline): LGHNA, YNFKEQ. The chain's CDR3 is CASSQEAGNSSYEQYF. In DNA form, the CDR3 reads TGTGCCAGCAGCCAAGAGGCCGGGAACAGCTCCTACGAGCAGTACTTC.